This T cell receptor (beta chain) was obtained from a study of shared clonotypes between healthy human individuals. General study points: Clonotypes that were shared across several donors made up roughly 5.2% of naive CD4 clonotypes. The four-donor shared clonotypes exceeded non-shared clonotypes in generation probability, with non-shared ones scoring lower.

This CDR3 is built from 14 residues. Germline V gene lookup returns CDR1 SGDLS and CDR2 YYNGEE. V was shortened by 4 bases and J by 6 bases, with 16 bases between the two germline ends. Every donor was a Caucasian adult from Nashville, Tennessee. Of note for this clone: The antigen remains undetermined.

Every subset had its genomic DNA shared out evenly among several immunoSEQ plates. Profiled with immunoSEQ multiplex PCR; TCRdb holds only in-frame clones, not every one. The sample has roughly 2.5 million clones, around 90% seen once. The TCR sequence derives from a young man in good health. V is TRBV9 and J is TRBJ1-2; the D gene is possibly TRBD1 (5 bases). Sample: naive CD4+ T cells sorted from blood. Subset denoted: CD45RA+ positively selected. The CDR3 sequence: CASSPLPGKDGYTF. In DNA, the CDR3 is TGTGCCAGCAGCCCGCTCCCAGGGAAAGATGGCTACACCTTC.